This TCR beta chain was profiled in a study of CD8 T cells in Susac syndrome. The RNA, about 0.45 to 1 ug, was put through reverse transcription using random hexamers. The method of amplification for TCR beta CDR3 was immunoSEQ multiplex PCR, covering 54 Vbeta and 13 Jbeta. A single record per CDR3 protein comes from TCRdb applying MiXCR to the immunoSEQ multiplex PCR reads. The sample comprises 150,000 to 180,000 distinct CDR3 sequences, about 95% of which are singletons, and about 0.15% rests with the top ten. The CDR3 extends over 16 amino acids. Germline lookup yields CDR1 MNHEY and CDR2 SMNVEV (reference sequence). V was cut by 5 bases and J by 6 bases, with 19 bases left in between.

Sequencing was done on a sample of CD8+ T cells from PBMCs. The chain links TRBV27 to TRBJ2-2, with D perhaps matching TRBD1 or TRBD2 (7 bases each). This sequence was found in a human donor with multiple sclerosis. The CDR3 nucleotides are TGTGCCAGCAGTGTCATCACAGGGGAGGGGGCCGGGGAGCTGTTTTTT. Its translation: CASSVITGEGAGELFF.